The clone carrying this T cell receptor (beta chain) was seen ten or more times. TCRdb recomputed calls from the multiplex PCR reads with MiXCR, one row per CDR3 protein. Altogether tens of thousands of distinct CDR3 sequences are present, around 45% being singletons, with the ten largest covering roughly 10%. V dropped 5 bases and J dropped 5 bases, with 15 bases sitting between them. CDR3 size: 15 residues. In germline, CDR1 is SGHTA, CDR2 FQGNSA. The data were obtained in a study of breast tumors, draining lymph nodes, adjacent tissues. Sequencing used breast tumor tissue. The sequence came from a female donor with breast cancer. Some clones in this sample may be carry-over from other donors' samples. The chain is built from TRBV7-2 and TRBJ2-2; D is ambiguous. The CDR3: CASSLNNAVTGELFF. DNA of the CDR3: TGTGCCAGCAGCCTCAACAACGCCGTAACCGGGGAGCTGTTTTTT.